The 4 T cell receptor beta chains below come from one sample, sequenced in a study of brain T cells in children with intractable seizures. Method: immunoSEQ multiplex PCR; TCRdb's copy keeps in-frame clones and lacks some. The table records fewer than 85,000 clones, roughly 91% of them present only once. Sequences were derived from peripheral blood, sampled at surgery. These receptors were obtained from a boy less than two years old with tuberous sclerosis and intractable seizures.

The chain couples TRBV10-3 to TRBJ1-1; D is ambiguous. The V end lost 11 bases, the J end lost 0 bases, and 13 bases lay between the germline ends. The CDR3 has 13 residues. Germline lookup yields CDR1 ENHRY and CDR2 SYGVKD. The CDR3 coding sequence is TGTGCCGTCCGGGCGGGTATGAACACTGAAGCTTTCTTT. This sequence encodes CAVRAGMNTEAFF.

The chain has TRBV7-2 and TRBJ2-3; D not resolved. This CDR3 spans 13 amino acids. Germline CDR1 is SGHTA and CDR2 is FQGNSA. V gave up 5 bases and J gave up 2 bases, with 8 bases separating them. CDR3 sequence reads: CASSLRITDTQYF. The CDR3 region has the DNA TGTGCCAGCAGCCTAAGGATCACAGATACGCAGTATTTT.

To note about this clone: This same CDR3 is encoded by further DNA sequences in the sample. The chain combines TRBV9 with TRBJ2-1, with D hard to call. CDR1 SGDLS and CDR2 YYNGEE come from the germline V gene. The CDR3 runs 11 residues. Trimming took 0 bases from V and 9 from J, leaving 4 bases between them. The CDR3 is CASSVGVEQFF. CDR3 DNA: TGTGCCAGCAGCGTAGGGGTTGAGCAGTTCTTC.

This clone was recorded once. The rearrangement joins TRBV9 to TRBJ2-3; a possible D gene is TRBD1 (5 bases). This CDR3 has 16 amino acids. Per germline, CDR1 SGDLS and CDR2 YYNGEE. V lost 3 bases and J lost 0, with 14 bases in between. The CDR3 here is CASSDGAETSTDTQYF. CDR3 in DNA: TGTGCCAGCAGCGATGGGGCGGAGACTAGCACAGATACGCAGTATTTT.